The T cell receptor (beta chain) described here comes from a study of blood T cell repertoires in COVID-19. Germline V gene data show CDR1 as KGHDR and CDR2 as SFDVKD. The CDR3 spans 16 residues. J was trimmed by 7 bases and V by 3 bases; bases with no gene match: 11. Methods used by the authors: Researchers report that nucleated cell counts were estimated from reference gene primer amplification. Sequenced by immunoSEQ multiplex PCR; TCRdb stores in-frame clones only, minus some. V, J and clone size reflect that table, while D and trimming were determined from the DNA. Among approximately 24,000 clones listed, about nine tenths were seen once.

The TCR comes from a man between 45 and 60 years old with active COVID-19. The chain couples TRBV24-1 to TRBJ2-1; 7 nucleotides match TRBD2. The specimen was peripheral blood. The CDR3 DNA is TGTGCCACCAGTGATCTAGCGGACACGTCAAGGAATGAGCAGTTCTTC. Encoded protein: CATSDLADTSRNEQFF.